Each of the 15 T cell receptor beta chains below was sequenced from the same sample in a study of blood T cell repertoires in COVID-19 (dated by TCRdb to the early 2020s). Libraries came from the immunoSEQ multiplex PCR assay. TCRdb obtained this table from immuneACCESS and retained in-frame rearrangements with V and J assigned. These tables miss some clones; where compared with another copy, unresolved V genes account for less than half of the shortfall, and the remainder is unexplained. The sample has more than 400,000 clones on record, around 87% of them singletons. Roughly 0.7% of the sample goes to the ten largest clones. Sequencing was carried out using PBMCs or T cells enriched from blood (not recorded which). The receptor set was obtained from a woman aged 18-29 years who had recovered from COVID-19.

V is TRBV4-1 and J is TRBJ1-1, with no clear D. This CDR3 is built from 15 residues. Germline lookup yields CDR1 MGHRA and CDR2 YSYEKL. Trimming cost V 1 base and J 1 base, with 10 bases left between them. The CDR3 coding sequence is TGCGCCAGCAGCCAAGGTGTGGGAGAGAACACTGAAGCTTTCTTT. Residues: CASSQGVGENTEAFF.

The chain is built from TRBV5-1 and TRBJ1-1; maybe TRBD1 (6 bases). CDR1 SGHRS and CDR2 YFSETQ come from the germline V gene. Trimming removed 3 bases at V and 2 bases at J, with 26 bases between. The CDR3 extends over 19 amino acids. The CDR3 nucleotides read TGCGCCAGCAGCTCACTTGGTGGGGGCGCGCGACAGAGCAACACTGAAGCTTTCTTT. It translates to CASSSLGGGARQSNTEAFF.

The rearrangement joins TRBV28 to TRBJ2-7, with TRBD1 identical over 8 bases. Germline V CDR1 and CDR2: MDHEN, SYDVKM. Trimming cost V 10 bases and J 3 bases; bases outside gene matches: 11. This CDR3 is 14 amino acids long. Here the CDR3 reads CAIRSGTGHYEQYF. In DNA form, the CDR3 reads TGTGCCATCAGAAGTGGGACAGGCCACTACGAGCAGTACTTC.

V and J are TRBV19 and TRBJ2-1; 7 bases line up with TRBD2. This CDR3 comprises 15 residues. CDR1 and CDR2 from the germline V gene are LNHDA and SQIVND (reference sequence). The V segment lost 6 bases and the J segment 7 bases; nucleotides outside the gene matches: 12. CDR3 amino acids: CASSEERGGRNEQFF. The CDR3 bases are TGTGCCAGTAGCGAAGAGCGGGGCGGCCGAAATGAGCAGTTCTTC. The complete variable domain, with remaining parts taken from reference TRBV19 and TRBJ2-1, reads DGGITQSPKYLFRKEGQNVTLSCEQNLNHDAMYWYRQDPGQGLRLIYYSQIVNDFQKGDIAEGYSVSREKKESFPLTVTSAQKNPTAFYLCASSEERGGRNEQFFGPGTRLTVL.

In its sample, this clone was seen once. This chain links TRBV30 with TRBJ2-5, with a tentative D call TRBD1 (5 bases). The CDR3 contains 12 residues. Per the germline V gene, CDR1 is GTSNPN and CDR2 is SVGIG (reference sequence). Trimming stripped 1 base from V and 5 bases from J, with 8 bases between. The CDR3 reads CAWSGGWETQYF. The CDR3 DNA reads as TGTGCCTGGAGTGGGGGCTGGGAGACCCAGTACTTC.

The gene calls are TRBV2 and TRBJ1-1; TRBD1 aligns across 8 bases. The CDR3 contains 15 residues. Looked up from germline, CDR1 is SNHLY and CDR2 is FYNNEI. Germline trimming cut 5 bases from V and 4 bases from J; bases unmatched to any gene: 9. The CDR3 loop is CASSTGQQGGTEAFF. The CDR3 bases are TGTGCCAGCAGTACGGGACAACAGGGGGGCACTGAAGCTTTCTTT.

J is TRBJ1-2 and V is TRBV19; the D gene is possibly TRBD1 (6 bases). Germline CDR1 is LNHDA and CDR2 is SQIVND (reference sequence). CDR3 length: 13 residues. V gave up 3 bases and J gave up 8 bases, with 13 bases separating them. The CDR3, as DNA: TGTGCCAGTAGTATTGAACAGGGTCGGGGCTACACCTTC. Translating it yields CASSIEQGRGYTF.

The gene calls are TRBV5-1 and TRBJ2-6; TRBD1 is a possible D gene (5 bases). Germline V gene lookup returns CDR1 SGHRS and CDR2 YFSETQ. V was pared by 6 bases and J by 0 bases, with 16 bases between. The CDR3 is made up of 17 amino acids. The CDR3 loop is CASKDTGRSSGANVLTF. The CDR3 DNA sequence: TGCGCCAGCAAGGACACAGGCAGAAGCTCTGGGGCCAACGTCCTGACTTTC.

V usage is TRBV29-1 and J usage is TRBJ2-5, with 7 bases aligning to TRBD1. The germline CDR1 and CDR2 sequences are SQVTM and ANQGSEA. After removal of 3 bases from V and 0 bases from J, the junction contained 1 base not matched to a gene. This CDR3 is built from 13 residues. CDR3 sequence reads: CSVDGQDQETQYF. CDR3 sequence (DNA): TGCAGCGTTGATGGACAGGACCAAGAGACCCAGTACTTC.

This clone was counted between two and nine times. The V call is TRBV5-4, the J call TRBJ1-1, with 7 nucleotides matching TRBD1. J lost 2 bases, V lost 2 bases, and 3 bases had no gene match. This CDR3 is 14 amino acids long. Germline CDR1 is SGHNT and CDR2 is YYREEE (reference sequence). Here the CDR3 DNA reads TGTGCCAGCAGCTTCGGGACAGACAACACTGAAGCTTTCTTT. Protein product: CASSFGTDNTEAFF.

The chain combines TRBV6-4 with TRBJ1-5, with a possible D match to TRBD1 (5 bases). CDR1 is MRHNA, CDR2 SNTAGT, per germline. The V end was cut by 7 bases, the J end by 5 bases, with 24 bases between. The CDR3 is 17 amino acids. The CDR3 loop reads CASTDQSDRGVDQPQHF. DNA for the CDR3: TGTGCCAGCACCGACCAATCAGACAGAGGAGTAGATCAGCCCCAGCATTTT.

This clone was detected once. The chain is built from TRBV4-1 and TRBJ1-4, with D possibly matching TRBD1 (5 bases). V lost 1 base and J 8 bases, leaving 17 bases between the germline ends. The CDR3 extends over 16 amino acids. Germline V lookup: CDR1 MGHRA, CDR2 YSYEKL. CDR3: CASSQGFGGVEEKLFF. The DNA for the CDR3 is TGCGCCAGCAGCCAAGGTTTTGGGGGGGTTGAAGAAAAACTGTTTTTT.

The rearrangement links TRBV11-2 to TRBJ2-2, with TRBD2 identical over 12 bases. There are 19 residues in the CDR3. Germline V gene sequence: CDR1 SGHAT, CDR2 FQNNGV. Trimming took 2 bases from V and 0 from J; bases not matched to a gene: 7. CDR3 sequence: CASSLRRLAGGANTGELFF. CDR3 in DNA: TGTGCCAGCAGCTTAAGGCGGCTAGCGGGGGGGGCGAACACCGGGGAGCTGTTTTTT.

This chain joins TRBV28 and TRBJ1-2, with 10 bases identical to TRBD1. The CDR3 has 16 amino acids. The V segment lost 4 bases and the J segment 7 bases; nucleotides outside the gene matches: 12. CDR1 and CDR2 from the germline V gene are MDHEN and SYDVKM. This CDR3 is CASSSRTGGFAIGYTF. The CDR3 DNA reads TGTGCCAGCAGTTCAAGGACAGGGGGGTTTGCAATTGGCTACACCTTC.

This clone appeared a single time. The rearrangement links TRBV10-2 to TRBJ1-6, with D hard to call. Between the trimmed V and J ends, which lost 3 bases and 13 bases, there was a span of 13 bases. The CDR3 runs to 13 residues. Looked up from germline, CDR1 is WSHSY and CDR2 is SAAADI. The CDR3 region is CASSEKGEGPLHF. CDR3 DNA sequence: TGCGCCAGCAGTGAAAAGGGAGAGGGTCCCCTCCACTTT.